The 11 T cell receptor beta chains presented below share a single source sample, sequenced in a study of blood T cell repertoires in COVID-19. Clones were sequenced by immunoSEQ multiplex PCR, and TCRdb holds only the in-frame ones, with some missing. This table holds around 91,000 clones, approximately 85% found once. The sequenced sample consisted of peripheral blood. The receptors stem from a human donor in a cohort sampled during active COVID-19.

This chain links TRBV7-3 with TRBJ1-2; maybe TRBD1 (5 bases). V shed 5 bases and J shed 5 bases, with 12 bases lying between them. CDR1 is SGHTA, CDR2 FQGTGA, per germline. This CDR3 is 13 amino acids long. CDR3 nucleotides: TGTGCCAGCAGCCCAGGGTTTGAGTATGGCTACACCTTC. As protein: CASSPGFEYGYTF.

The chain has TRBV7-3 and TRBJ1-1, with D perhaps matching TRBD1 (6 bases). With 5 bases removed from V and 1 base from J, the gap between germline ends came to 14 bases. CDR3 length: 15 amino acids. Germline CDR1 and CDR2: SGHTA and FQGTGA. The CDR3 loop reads CASSPAGGGNTEAFF. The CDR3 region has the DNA TGTGCCAGCAGCCCGGCGGGGGGCGGGAACACTGAAGCTTTCTTT.

The CDR3 loop is CASSQGGQANYGYTF. CDR3 nucleotides: TGTGCCAGCAGCCAGGGTGGACAGGCTAACTATGGCTACACCTTC. This chain connects TRBV3-1 (or the pseudogene TRBV3-2) to TRBJ1-2; TRBD1 matches at 7 bases. V shed 3 bases and J 0 bases; nucleotides not matched to a gene: 4. The CDR3 spans 15 residues. Germline CDR1 LGHDT, CDR2 YNNKEL (reference sequence).

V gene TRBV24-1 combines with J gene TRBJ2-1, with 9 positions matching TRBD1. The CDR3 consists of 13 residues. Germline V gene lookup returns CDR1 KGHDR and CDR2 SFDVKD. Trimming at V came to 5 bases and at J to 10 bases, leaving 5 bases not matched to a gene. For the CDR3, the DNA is TGTGCCACCAGTGGAACAGGGGGCGACGAGCAGTTCTTC. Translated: CATSGTGGDEQFF.

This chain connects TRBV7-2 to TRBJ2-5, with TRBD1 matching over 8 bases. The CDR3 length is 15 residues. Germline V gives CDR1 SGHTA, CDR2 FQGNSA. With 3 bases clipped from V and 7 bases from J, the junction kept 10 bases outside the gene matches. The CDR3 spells CASSLQGAEVGTQYF. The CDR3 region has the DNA TGTGCCAGCAGCTTGCAGGGGGCGGAAGTTGGGACCCAGTACTTC.

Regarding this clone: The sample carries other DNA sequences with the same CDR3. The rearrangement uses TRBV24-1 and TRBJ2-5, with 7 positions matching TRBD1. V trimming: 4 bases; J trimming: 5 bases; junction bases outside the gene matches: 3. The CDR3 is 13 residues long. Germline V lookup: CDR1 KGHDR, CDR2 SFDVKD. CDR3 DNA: TGTGCCACCAGTGACCCGGACAGGGAGACCCAGTACTTC. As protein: CATSDPDRETQYF.

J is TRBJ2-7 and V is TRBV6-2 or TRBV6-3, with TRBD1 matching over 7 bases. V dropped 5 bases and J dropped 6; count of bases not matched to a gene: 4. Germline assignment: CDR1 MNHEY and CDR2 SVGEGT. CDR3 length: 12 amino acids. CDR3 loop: CASSRDRAEQYF. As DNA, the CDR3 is TGTGCCAGCAGTAGAGACAGGGCCGAGCAGTACTTC.

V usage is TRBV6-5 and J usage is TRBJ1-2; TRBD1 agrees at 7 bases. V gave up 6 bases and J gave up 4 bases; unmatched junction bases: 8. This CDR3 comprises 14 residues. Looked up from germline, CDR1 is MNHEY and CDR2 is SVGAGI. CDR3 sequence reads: CASRRLRDSYGYTF. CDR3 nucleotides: TGTGCCAGCAGGCGACTCCGGGACAGCTATGGCTACACCTTC.

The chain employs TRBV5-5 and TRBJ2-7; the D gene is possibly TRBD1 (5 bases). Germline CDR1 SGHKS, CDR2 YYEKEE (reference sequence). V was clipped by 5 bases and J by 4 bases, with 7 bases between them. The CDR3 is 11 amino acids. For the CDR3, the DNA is TGTGCCAGCAGTCCAGGGTACGAGCAGTACTTC. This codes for CASSPGYEQYF.

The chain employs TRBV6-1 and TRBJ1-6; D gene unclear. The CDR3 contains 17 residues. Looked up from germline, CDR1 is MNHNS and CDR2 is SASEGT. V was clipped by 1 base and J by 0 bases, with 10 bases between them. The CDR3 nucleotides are TGTGCCAGCAGTGAAGAAGACGGAGACTCCTATAATTCACCCCTCCACTTT. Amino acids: CASSEEDGDSYNSPLHF.

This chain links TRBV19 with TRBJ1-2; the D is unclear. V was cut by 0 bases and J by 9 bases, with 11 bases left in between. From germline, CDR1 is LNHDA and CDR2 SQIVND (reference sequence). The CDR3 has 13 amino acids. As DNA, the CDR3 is TGTGCCAGTAGTATAGATCCTCGGGGAAGCTACACCTTC. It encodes CASSIDPRGSYTF.